These 5 T cell receptor beta chains were all obtained from the same sample, sequenced in a study of T cell responses to AZD1222 COVID-19 vaccine. Here immunoSEQ multiplex PCR was the method, and the copy in TCRdb shows in-frame clones only, minus some. The sample yields about 160,000 clones, 88% seen once. The sample was peripheral blood, taken on day 0 of AZD1222 vaccination. These receptors were taken from an adult in good health.

The table lists this clone with a count of one. This rearrangement joins TRBV4-1 to TRBJ1-2; TRBD1 might be the D (5 bases). Trimming shortened V by 1 base and J by 8 bases, and 8 bases separated the two germline ends. This CDR3 spans 12 amino acids. CDR1 and CDR2 from the germline V gene are MGHRA and YSYEKL. CDR3 sequence reads: CASSQAPGGYTF. CDR3 in DNA: TGCGCCAGCAGCCAAGCTCCAGGGGGCTACACCTTC.

The rearrangement uses TRBV15 and TRBJ2-3; no firm D call. The CDR3 is 14 residues long. Trimming took 2 bases from V and 4 from J, leaving 10 bases between them. The V gene's germline CDR1 is LNHNV and CDR2 YYDKDF (reference sequence). The CDR3, as DNA: TGTGCCACCAGCAGAAACCCCTTCGCAGATACGCAGTATTTT. Protein product: CATSRNPFADTQYF. Complete variable domain (other parts from reference TRBV15 and TRBJ2-3): DAMVIQNPRYQVTQFGKPVTLSCSQTLNHNVMYWYQQKSSQAPKLLFHYYDKDFNNEADTPDNFQSRRPNTSFCFLDIRSPGLGDTAMYLCATSRNPFADTQYFGPGTRLTVL.

The rearrangement joins TRBV18 to TRBJ1-1, with 7 bases lining up with TRBD1. Germline-derived CDR1 and CDR2 are KGHSH and LQKENI. The length of the CDR3 is 14 residues. V shed 1 base, J shed 5 bases, and the junction held 4 bases outside the gene matches. The CDR3 coding sequence is TGTGCCAGCTCACCACAATCAGGGGGAACTGAAGCTTTCTTT. It encodes CASSPQSGGTEAFF. Full variable domain (remainder filled in from reference TRBV18 and TRBJ1-1): NAGVMQNPRHLVRRRGQEARLRCSPMKGHSHVYWYRQLPEEGLKFMVYLQKENIIDESGMPKERFSAEFPKEGPSILRIQQVVRGDSAAYFCASSPQSGGTEAFFGQGTRLTVV.

The V gene is TRBV12-3 or TRBV12-4, the J gene TRBJ2-2; the D is unclear. The length of the CDR3 is 11 residues. V was trimmed by 8 bases and J by 7 bases, leaving 8 bases between them. The chain's CDR3 is CASGLSGELFF. DNA of the CDR3: TGTGCCAGCGGGCTGAGCGGGGAGCTGTTTTTT.

This chain joins TRBV19 and TRBJ1-4; D is possibly TRBD1 (6 bases). The germline V and J ends were trimmed by 6 bases and 4 bases, with 15 bases remaining between them. CDR1 and CDR2 from the germline V gene are LNHDA and SQIVND (reference sequence). The CDR3 is 15 residues long. In DNA form, the CDR3 reads TGTGCCAGTAGCACAGCGGACAGCGTTAATGAAAAACTGTTTTTT. Residues: CASSTADSVNEKLFF.